This TCR beta chain was found in a study of cytomegalovirus exposure and HLA in healthy donors (dated by TCRdb to between 2016 and 2019). Regarding the complete study: In an earlier analysis of about 560 of the donors, about 270 Gb of sequence data and 90 million to 120 million unique TCR beta sequences from about 190 million T cells were reported. About five DR-DQ haplotypes were treated as single units for association and clustering because of strong linkage in the cohort. The number of donors typed differed by locus, with roughly 629-640 for A, B, C, DRB1 and DQB1, roughly 520 for DQA1, 600 to 610 for DPA1, and about 450 for DPB1. A later genetic analysis took genome-wide SNP genotypes for about three fifths of the 666 donors and used that subset as a discovery cohort. In the later analysis, no new phenotypic data were used to find candidate immune exposures; instead, reliance was placed on TCR beta sequences and their occurrence across donors. All discovery cohort repertoires had been generated on a single sequencing platform. To decide whether each TCR beta V gene segment behaved as functional or pseudogenic, an earlier analysis of approximately 620 of the donors relied on high-throughput TCR beta sequencing. Class I and class II HLA loci were covered by the typing at four-digit resolution. The aim of the study was to test whether cataloging public T cell receptors could identify signatures of past pathogen exposure. Approximately 300 gigabases of sequencing data and approximately 92 million unique TCR sequences made up an early release that covered about 640 HLA-typed donors. Of the roughly 420 genotyped donors, 81% were placed in the genetic ancestry cluster associated with self-reported Caucasian donors. High-throughput TCR immunosequencing, statistical association of individual TCRs with disease status, and machine learning were combined to predict cytomegalovirus infection status. Donor age, sex, ethnicity and CMV serostatus were compiled alongside the repertoire data. The study used immunosequencing to profile the T cell repertoires of 600 to 850 subjects and linked those repertoires to cytomegalovirus serostatus. To study patterns of TCR occurrence, a later analysis re-analyzed previously published TCR beta repertoires from 666 donors and added high-resolution HLA genotyping. Besides the first cohort of roughly 660 subjects, a separate validation cohort made up of some 110 different subjects was used. On average, roughly 250,000 unique TCR beta nucleotide sequences were sequenced per donor among 398 genotyped donors of the cohort, with 15% to 20% of those sequences being non-productive.

Points the paper makes about the study in general: A group of highly shared sequence variants was considered likely to be a technical artifact of the sequencing pipeline. In a later analysis, the rate of TCR association differed among HLA loci, with DRB1 alleles having the most associated TCRs and HLA-C alleles having the fewest. The only immune exposure information available for the cohort was CMV serostatus. A total of 150 to 200 TCR beta chains were listed by the study as associated with cytomegalovirus. Several of the top co-occurrence clusters appeared to be linked to parvovirus B19, influenza, CMV and Epstein-Barr virus, according to a later analysis. Compared with the roughly 600-donor mean, donors in an Asian-associated ancestry cluster had fewer N-insertions in productive TCRs, according to a later genetic analysis. At a false discovery rate of 0.05, a later analysis linked about 16,000 TCR beta sequences to specific HLA alleles. Linkage disequilibrium might explain the correlated functional status among segregating V segments, but an unknown experimental factor could not be excluded. A further reported finding was that TCR beta sequences accurately predicted the HLA-A and HLA-B alleles for most subjects in the first cohort. Some IMGT-functional V segments, including TRBV6-2 and TRBV6-3, could not be told apart with the 87-base-pair reads, so those segments were excluded. The classifier was reported to diagnose cytomegalovirus status with high specificity and sensitivity in both the original cohort and the validation cohort. An association between a missense DCLRE1C variant and V-gene and J-gene trimming of TCR beta chains was found in a later genetic analysis and replicated in an independent cohort. An earlier analysis of approximately 500 of the donors showed that most TCR beta V segments appeared in productive rearrangements either about 90% or about 30% of the time, which broadly matched IMGT annotations. HLA typing was unavailable for some donors at each locus, so association tests used only the typed subset. A few of the identified cytomegalovirus-associated TCR beta chains were confirmed in vitro to be specific for cytomegalovirus antigens. According to the authors, the approach could potentially be generalized to other disease states and immunological phenotypes. Most CMV-associated TCR beta chains appeared to be HLA-restricted in a later analysis, and the HLA associations seemed to be driven largely by CMV exposure. Most TCR sequences were seen in very few donors, while some public TCRs were found in many individuals. Sequencing depth was assumed to be roughly uniform across donors in the presence/absence analyses, though that assumption may not hold. The cohort was sequenced for TCR beta chains only, and without alpha or paired-chain data the features that could be detected were limited. When HLA alleles, especially DR and DQ, strongly co-occurred, attributing TCR associations to individual alleles was difficult. Because counts were too low, roughly 18 rarely observed V segments, including chromosome 9 orphons, were left out of the earlier analysis of about 620 of the donors. Compared with equally common non-associated chains, HLA-associated TCR beta chains in a later analysis were more clonally expanded and had lower generation probabilities.

Libraries were constructed by the immunoSEQ multiplex PCR assay. For the multiplex PCR, a mixture combining 60 forward primers for TCR Vbeta segments and 13 reverse primers for TCR Jbeta segments was used. The CDR3 region of rearranged TCR beta genes was amplified from genomic DNA by a multiplex PCR assay. The Illumina HiSeq System was used to sequence the amplified TCR beta libraries as 87-base-pair reads. As for the original processing: A later analysis tallied around 87 million unique TCR beta chains across the 640 or so repertoires, and approximately 11 million of those chains were shared by two or more donors. Raw reads were error-corrected and collapsed into unique sequences with a nearest-neighbor algorithm that merged closely related sequences to remove PCR and sequencing errors. V, D and J gene segments were assigned by aligning CDR3 sequences to IMGT reference sequences. For a sequence to be retained, a match of at least six nucleotides was required to both a V gene segment and a J gene segment. Rearrangements were called productive when the CDR3 lacked stop codons and stayed in frame with V and J; all others were non-productive. Following IMGT convention, CDR3 was defined as the stretch from the second conserved V-encoded cysteine up to the conserved J-encoded phenylalanine. The earlier analysis of about 590 of the donors excluded sequences that lacked an unambiguous match to a single V gene segment. In an earlier analysis of several hundred of the donors, V segments were called functional above 56.7% productive rearrangements and were called segregating when the between-donor standard deviation exceeded 5%. A statistical classification framework was built to diagnose cytomegalovirus status from the catalog of TCR beta chain sequences. In a later analysis, V and J genes were assigned by comparing TCR nucleotide sequences against IMGT/GENE-DB human TR gene sequences. A later analysis assigned CDR3 sequences and most-parsimonious VDJ recombination scenarios with the TCRdist pipeline. In a later analysis, every TCR beta chain was defined by the combination of its CDR3 amino acid sequence and its V-gene family, and reads without a unique V-gene family were dropped. As a way to deal with suspected cross-contamination and a sequencing artifact, a later analysis dropped roughly 600 nucleotide sequences that were highly shared and had low generation probability. In a later analysis, a clonal expansion index for each public chain was calculated from normalized within-repertoire ranks of inferred template counts. Generation probabilities in a later analysis came from a VDJ recombination model fitted to out-of-frame rearrangements, and those results were checked against IGoR. Hypergeometric tests were used in a later analysis to score TCR-TCR, TCR-HLA and TCR-CMV co-occurrence, with a repertoire-size bias correction applied to the TCR pairs. In a later analysis, false discovery rates were estimated by permuting HLA or CMV assignments 20 times. A later analysis grouped co-occurring TCRs with DBSCAN, adding TCRdist sequence similarity when clustering within HLA-allele-positive subsets. For co-occurrence clustering, repertoires with fewer than 30,000 or more than 120,000 public chains were excluded, along with roughly 5 repertoires with anomalous nucleotide sharing. TCRdb obtained this table from immuneACCESS and retained in-frame rearrangements with V and J assigned. These tables miss some clones; where compared with another copy, unresolved V genes account for less than half of the shortfall, and the remainder is unexplained. Clone size and the V and J calls come from that table; the DNA yielded D and trimming. The record for this sample contains 200,000 to 250,000 clones. Together, the top ten hold 1.1% of the sample.

The cohort was made up of about 610 healthy bone marrow donors. At the time of sampling, every cohort member was nominally healthy, though immune exposures that went unrecorded were likely present. The donor was CMV seropositive and was included in the group of 289 seropositive cohort members. Each donor provided a peripheral blood sample, and peripheral blood mononuclear cells were used for TCR beta sequencing. The Qiagen DNeasy Blood Extraction Kit was used to extract genomic DNA from the blood cell samples. There are 14 amino acids in the CDR3, from cysteine to phenylalanine inclusive. Only CDR3 DNA is held: 42 bases, read in frame from base 1. The junction shows trimming of 7 bases on V and 5 bases on J, plus 15 bases between the germline ends. The germline V gene (reference sequence) gives CDR1 as LNHDA and CDR2 as SQIVND. To note about this clone: Its antigen is unknown.

The chain employs TRBV19 and TRBJ2-1; the D region possibly corresponds to TRBD2 (6 bases align). The material sequenced was PBMCs. This TCR derives from a girl aged 2-10 years in good health and CMV-seropositive. The CDR3 is CASNRRRDDNEQFF. The DNA sequence reads TGTGCCAGTAACCGGCGGCGGGATGACAATGAGCAGTTCTTC.